This paragraph covers one T cell receptor (beta chain) sequence. The antigen is unknown. This specimen belongs to a study of shared clonotypes between healthy human individuals. Once extracted for a subset, genomic DNA was divided evenly among several immunoSEQ plates. Produced via immunoSEQ multiplex PCR; TCRdb's table is partial and in-frame only. The sample records some 1 million clones, about 80% being singletons. The study's findings and limits: It was the non-shared clonotypes that had lower generation probabilities than clonotypes shared by all four donors.

All donors qualified as healthy HIV-negative adults and had experienced no recent acute infections or vaccinations. J lost 1 base, V lost 5 bases, and 4 bases had no gene match. Germline lookup yields CDR1 SGHRS and CDR2 YFSETQ. The CDR3 totals 15 residues. The sample was memory CD4+ T cells sorted from blood. Specified subset: CD45RA-negative fraction. This receptor was identified in a man aged 18 to 35 in good health. The chain recombines TRBV5-1 with TRBJ1-4; 8 positions match TRBD1. In nucleotides, the CDR3 is TGCGCCAGCAGATATACAGGGGGAACTAATGAAAAACTGTTTTTT. This encodes CASRYTGGTNEKLFF.